This TCR beta chain was sequenced in a study of T cells in localized non-small cell lung cancer. General observations from the study: A median approximately 53 of the top 100 tumor clones appeared in adjacent lung. Density of T cells in blood, when higher, went with longer overall survival.

With regard to this clone: Its antigen is not known.

Clones were read by immunoSEQ multiplex PCR, and TCRdb kept only the in-frame ones, dropping some. This repertoire shows about 2,200 clones, roughly 20% found once; its top ten account for over 9.5%. The germline V gene has CDR1 SGHNT and CDR2 YENEEA. The CDR3 has 15 amino acids. The V and J ends lost 5 bases and 8 bases, in that order; junction bases with no gene match: 11. The starting material was normal lung tissue next to the tumor, obtained before any cancer treatment. This clonotype was sampled from a man aged 35-75 years with stage I squamous cell lung carcinoma. V is TRBV11-3 and J is TRBJ2-1, with 8 bases identical to TRBD2. CDR3 coding DNA: TGTGCCAGCAGCCCCACCGGGACTAGACGCCATGAGCAGTTCTTC. Protein: CASSPTGTRRHEQFF.